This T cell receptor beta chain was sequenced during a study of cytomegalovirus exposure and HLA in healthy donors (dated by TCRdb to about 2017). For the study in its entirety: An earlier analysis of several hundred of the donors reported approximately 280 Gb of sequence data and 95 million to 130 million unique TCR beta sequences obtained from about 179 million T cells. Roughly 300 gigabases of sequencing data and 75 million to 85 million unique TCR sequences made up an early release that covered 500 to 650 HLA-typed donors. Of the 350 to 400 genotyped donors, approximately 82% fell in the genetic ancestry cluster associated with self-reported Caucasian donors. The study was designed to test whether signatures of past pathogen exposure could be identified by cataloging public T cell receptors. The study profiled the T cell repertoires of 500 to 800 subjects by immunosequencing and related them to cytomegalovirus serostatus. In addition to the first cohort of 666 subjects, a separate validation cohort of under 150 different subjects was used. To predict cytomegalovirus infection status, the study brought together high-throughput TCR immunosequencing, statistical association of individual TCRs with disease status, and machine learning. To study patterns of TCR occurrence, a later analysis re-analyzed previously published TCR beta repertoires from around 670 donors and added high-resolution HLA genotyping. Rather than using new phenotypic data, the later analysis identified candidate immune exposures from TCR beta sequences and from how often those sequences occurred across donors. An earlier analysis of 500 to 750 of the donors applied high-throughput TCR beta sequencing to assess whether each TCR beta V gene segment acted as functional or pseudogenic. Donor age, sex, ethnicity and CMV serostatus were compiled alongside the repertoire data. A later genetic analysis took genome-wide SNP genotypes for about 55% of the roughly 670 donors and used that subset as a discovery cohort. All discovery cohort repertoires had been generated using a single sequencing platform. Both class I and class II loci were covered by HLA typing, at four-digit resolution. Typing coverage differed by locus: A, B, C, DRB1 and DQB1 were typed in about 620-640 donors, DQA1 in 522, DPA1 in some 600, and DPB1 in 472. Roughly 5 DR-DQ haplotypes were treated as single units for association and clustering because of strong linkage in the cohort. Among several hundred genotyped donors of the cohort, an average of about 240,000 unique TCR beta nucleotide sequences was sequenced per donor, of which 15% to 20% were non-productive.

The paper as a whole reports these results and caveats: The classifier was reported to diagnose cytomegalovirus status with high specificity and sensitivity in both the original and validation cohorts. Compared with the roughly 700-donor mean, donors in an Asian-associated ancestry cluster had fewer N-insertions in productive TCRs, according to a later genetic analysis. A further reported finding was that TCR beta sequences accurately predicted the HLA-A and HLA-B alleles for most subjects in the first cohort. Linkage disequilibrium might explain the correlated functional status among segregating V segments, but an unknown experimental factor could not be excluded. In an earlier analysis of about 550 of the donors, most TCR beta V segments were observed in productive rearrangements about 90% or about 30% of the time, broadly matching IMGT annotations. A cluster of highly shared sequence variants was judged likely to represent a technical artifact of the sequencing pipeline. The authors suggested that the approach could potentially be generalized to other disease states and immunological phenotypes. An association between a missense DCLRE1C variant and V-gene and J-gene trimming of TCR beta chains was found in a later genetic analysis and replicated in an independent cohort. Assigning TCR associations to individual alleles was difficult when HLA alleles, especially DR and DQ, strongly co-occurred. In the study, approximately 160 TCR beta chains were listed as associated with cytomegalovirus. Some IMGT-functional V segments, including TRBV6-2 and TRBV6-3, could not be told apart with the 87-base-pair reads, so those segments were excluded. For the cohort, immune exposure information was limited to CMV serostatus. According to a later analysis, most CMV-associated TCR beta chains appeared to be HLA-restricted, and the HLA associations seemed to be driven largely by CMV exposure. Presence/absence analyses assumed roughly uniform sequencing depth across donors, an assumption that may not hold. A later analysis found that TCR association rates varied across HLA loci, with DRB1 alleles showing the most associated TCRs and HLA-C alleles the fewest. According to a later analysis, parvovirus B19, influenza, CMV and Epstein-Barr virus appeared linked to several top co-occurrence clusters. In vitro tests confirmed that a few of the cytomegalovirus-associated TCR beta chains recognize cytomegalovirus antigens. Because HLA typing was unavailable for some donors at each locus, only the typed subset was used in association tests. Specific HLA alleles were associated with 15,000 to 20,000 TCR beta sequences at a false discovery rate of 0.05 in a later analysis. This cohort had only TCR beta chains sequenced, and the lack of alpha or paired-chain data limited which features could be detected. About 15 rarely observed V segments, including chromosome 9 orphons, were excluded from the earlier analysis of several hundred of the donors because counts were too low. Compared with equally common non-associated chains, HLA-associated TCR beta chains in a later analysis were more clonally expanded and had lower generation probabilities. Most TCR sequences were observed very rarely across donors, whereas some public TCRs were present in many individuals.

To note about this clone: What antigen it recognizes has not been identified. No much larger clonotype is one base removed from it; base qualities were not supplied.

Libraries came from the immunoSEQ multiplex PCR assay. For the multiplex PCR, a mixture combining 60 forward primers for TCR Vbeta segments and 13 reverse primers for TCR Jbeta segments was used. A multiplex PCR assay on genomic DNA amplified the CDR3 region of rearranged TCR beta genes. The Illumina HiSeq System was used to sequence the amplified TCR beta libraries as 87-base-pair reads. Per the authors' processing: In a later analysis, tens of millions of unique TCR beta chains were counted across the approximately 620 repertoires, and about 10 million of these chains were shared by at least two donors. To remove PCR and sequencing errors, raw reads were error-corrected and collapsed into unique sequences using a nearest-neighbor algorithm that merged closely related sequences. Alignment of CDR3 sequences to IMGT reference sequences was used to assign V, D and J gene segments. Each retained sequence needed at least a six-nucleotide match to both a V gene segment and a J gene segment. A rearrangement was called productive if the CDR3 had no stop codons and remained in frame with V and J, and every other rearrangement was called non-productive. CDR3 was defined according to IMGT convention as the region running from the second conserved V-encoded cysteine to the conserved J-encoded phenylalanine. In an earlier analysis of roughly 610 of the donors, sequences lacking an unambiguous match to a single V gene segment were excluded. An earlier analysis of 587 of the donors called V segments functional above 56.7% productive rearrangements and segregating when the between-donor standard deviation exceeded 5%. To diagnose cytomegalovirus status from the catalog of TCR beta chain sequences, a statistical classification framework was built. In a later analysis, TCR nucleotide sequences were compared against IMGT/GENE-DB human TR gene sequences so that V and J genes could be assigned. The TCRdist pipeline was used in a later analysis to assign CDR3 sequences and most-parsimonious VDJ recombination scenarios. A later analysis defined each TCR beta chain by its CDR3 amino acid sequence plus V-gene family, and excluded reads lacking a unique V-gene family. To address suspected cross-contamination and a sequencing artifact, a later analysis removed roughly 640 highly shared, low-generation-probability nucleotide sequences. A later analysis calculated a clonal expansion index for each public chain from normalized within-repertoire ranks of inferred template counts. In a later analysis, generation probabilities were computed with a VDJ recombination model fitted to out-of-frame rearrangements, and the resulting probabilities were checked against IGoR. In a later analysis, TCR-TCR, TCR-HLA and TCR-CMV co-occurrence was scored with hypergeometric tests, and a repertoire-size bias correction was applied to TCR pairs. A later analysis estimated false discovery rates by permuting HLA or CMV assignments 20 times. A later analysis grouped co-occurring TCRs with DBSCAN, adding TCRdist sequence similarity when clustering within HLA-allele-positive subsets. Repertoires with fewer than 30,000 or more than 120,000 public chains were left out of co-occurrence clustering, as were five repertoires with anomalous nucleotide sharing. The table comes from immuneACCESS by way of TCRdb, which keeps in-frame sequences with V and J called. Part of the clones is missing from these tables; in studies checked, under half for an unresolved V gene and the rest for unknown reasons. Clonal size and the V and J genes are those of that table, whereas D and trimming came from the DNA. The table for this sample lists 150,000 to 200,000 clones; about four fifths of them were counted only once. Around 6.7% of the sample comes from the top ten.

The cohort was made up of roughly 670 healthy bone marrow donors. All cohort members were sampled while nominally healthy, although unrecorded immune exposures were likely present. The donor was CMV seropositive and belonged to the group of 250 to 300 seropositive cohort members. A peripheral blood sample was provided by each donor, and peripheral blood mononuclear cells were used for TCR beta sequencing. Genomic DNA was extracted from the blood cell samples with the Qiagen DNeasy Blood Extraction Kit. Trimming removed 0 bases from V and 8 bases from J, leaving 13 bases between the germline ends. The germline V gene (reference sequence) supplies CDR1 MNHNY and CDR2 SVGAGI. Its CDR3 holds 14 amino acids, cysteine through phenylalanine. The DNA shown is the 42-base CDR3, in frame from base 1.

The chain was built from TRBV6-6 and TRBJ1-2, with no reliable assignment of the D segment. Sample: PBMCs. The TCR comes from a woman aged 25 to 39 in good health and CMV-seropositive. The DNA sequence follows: TGTGCCAGCAGTTACTCGTCAGTTGGCAGGGGCTACACCTTC. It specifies CASSYSSVGRGYTF.